This T cell receptor (beta chain) stems from a study of cytomegalovirus exposure and HLA in healthy donors. Study results and limitations: Of the V segments, some could not be distinguished, including TRBV6-2 and TRBV6-3, and were excluded. Most TCRs appeared rarely, but some public TCRs recurred in many donors.

V lost 0 bases, J lost 4 bases, and 4 bases stayed unmatched. CDR1 is SNHLY, CDR2 FYNNEI, per germline. This CDR3 has 15 residues. In regard to this clone: Its target is unknown.

Primers for the PCR totalled 60 Vbeta and 13 Jbeta. Profiling relied on immunoSEQ multiplex PCR, and the TCRdb table lists in-frame clones only, not all of them. The table shows roughly 180,000 clones, with around 84% occurring only once. Sequencing was done on a sample of PBMCs. The V and J genes are TRBV2 and TRBJ1-2; 8 bases match TRBD1. The clonotype comes from a boy between 2 and 15 years old in good health and CMV-seronegative. The CDR3 DNA is TGTGCCAGCAGTGAAGCGTCGGGACAGGTCTATGGCTACACCTTC. It codes for CASSEASGQVYGYTF. Drawing the rest from reference TRBV2 and TRBJ1-2, the complete variable domain is EPEVTQTPSHQVTQMGQEVILRCVPISNHLYFYWYRQILGQKVEFLVSFYNNEISEKSEIFDDQFSVERPDGSNFTLKIRSTKLEDSAMYFCASSEASGQVYGYTFGSGTRLTVV.